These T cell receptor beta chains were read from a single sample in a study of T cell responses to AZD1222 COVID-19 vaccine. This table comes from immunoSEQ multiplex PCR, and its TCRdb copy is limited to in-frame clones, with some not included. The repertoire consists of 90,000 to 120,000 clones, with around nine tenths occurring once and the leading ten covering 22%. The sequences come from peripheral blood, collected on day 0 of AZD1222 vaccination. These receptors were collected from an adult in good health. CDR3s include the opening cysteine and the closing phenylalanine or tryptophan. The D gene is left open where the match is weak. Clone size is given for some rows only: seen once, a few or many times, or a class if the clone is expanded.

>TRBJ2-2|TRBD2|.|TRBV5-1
TGCGCCAGCAGCGGGGCTACTAGCGGGGTCGGCACCGGGGAGCTGTTTTTT
CASSGATSGVGTGELFF
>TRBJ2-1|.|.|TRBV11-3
TGTGCCAGCAGCCCGGGGGTCAATTATCGGGAGCAGTTCTTC
CASSPGVNYREQFF
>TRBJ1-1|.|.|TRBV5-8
TGTGCCAGCAGCGAGGACCCGTATCCCCCGAACACTGAAGCTTTCTTT
CASSEDPYPPNTEAFF
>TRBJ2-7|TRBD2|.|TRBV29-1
TGCAGCGCAACCTGGGGGACTAGCGGCTACGAGCAGTACTTC
CSATWGTSGYEQYF
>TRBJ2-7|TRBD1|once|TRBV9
TGTGCCAGCAGCTGGGACAGTGGAAACGAGCAGTACTTC
CASSWDSGNEQYF
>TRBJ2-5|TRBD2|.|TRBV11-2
TGTGCCAGCAGCTCCCCGGGACTAGCGGGGGCCATTCAAGAGACCCAGTACTTC
CASSSPGLAGAIQETQYF
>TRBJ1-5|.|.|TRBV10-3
TGTGCCATCAGTGAGGTGGATAATCAGCCCCAGCATTTT
CAISEVDNQPQHF
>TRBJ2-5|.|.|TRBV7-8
TGTGCCAGCAGCTTTTCAGAGATTCAAGAGACCCAGTACTTC
CASSFSEIQETQYF
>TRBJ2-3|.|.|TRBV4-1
TGCGCCAGCAGCCAGAGACATCCCAGCACAGATACGCAGTATTTT
CASSQRHPSTDTQYF
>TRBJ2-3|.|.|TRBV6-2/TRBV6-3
TGTGCCAGCAGCCCTATCACAGATACGCAGTATTTT
CASSPITDTQYF
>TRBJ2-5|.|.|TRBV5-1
TGCGCCAGCAGCTTATTCGCCGGGAACGAAGAGACCCAGTACTTC
CASSLFAGNEETQYF
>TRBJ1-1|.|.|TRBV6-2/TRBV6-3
TGTGCCAGCAGTTCCTATACAGGGTCCACTGAAGCTTTCTTT
CASSSYTGSTEAFF
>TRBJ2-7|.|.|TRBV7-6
TGTGCCAGCAGCCGAACGGGGGGCGGGAGCTACTCCTACGAGCAGTACTTC
CASSRTGGGSYSYEQYF